This TCR beta chain is drawn from a study of shared clonotypes between healthy human individuals. The CDR3 covers 14 residues. The J segment lost 5 bases and the V segment lost 4 bases, leaving 6 bases of the junction unmatched. The germline gives CDR1 SGHRS, CDR2 YFSETQ. Source study methods: ImmunoSEQ output lacked quality scores and full-length reads, limiting matched filtering. This table comes from immunoSEQ multiplex PCR, and its TCRdb copy is limited to in-frame clones, with some not included. V, J and clone size are taken as reported in that table, and D and trimming were inferred from the DNA itself. The sample shows more than 2 million clones, around 95% of them seen only once.

Sequenced input: naive CD4+ T cells sorted from blood. Subset in this sample: CD45RA+ positively selected. The receptor's source is a man between 18 and 29 years old in good health. The chain is built from TRBV5-1 and TRBJ2-3; TRBD1 matches 8 bases. CDR3 nucleotide sequence: TGCGCCAGCAGCGCGACAGGGGAAGTAGATACGCAGTATTTT. Translating gives CASSATGEVDTQYF.